A selection of T cell receptor beta chains follows, all from one sample in a study of blood T cell repertoires in COVID-19. Method: immunoSEQ multiplex PCR; TCRdb's copy keeps in-frame clones and lacks some. The sample shows approximately 220,000 clones, over 75% of them seen only once. Sequences were obtained from PBMCs or T cells enriched from blood (not recorded which). These receptors all stem from a woman in her late teens or twenties in a cohort exposed to, infected with or recovered from COVID-19 (not recorded which). The CDR3 runs from the conserved cysteine through the conserved F or W. A D gene is named only where the DNA matches it firmly. Not all rows give a size; the values are once, few, many and, for expanded clones, a class.

V gene	J gene	D gene	clone size	CDR3 protein	CDR3 DNA
TRBV10-1	TRBJ2-7	NA	NA	CASSESRVPYEQYF	TGCGCCAGCAGTGAGTCCAGGGTCCCCTACGAGCAGTACTTC
TRBV9	TRBJ1-1	TRBD1	NA	CASSVGDRRLNTEAFF	TGTGCCAGCAGCGTAGGGGACAGGCGACTGAACACTGAAGCTTTCTTT
TRBV19	TRBJ2-2	TRBD1	once	CASSMTGLAGELFF	TGTGCCAGTAGTATGACAGGGTTGGCCGGGGAGCTGTTTTTT
TRBV5-1	TRBJ1-1	NA	NA	CASSWGGTEAFF	TGCGCCAGCAGCTGGGGGGGCACTGAAGCTTTCTTT
TRBV19	TRBJ1-2	NA	NA	CASSIDLGRAGGYTF	TGTGCCAGTAGTATAGATCTCGGCAGGGCCGGTGGCTACACCTTC
TRBV29-1	TRBJ1-1	NA	once	CSVEEVQGAFF	TGCAGCGTTGAAGAGGTCCAGGGGGCTTTCTTT
TRBV3-1/TRBV3-2	TRBJ1-4	TRBD1	NA	CASSLPRDRPATNEKLFF	TGTGCCAGCAGCCTCCCCCGGGACAGACCGGCAACTAATGAAAAACTGTTTTTT
TRBV5-4	TRBJ2-1	NA	NA	CASSLTKSYNEQFF	TGTGCCAGCAGCTTGACAAAATCCTACAATGAGCAGTTCTTC
TRBV3-1/TRBV3-2	TRBJ1-6	NA	NA	CASSQDPGGSSPLHF	TGTGCCAGCAGCCAAGACCCGGGGGGAAGTTCACCCCTCCACTTT
TRBV6-5	TRBJ1-2	NA	NA	CASSYSYRDNYGYTF	TGTGCCAGCAGTTACTCTTACAGGGATAACTATGGCTACACCTTC
TRBV7-9	TRBJ1-5	TRBD1	few	CASIQGAGQPQHF	TGTGCCAGCATTCAGGGGGCTGGTCAGCCCCAGCATTTT
TRBV7-2	TRBJ2-5	NA	NA	CASSYQSGGRETQYF	TGTGCCAGCAGTTACCAATCGGGGGGCCGCGAGACCCAGTACTTC
TRBV7-6	TRBJ1-1	NA	NA	CASSLGGPEGAFF	TGTGCCAGCAGCTTAGGAGGACCCGAGGGAGCTTTCTTT
TRBV28	TRBJ1-4	NA	NA	CASKGQVNEKLFF	TGTGCCAGCAAGGGACAAGTTAATGAAAAACTGTTTTTT
TRBV5-8	TRBJ2-3	TRBD2	NA	CASSLRSGGTPDTQYF	TGTGCCAGCAGCTTGAGGAGCGGGGGGACACCAGATACGCAGTATTTT
TRBV9	TRBJ2-5	TRBD2	NA	CASSVAASGGRETQYF	TGTGCCAGCAGCGTAGCGGCTAGCGGGGGGAGGGAGACCCAGTACTTC
TRBV27	TRBJ2-1	NA	NA	CASSSDPYNEQFF	TGTGCCAGCAGCAGCGACCCTTACAATGAGCAGTTCTTC
TRBV5-1	TRBJ2-1	TRBD2	NA	CASSLGWLAGGHNEQFF	TGCGCCAGCAGCTTGGGGTGGCTAGCGGGAGGACATAATGAGCAGTTCTTC
TRBV19	TRBJ1-5	NA	once	CASSTRAGDGGQPQHF	TGTGCCAGTAGTACCAGGGCAGGGGATGGGGGTCAGCCCCAGCATTTT
TRBV20-1	TRBJ2-1	TRBD2	NA	CSASPGTSGGTHNEQFF	TGCAGTGCTAGTCCAGGGACTAGCGGGGGGACACACAATGAGCAGTTCTTC
TRBV6-6	TRBJ1-1	NA	NA	CASSSLGAQNTEAFF	TGTGCCAGCAGTTCCCTAGGGGCACAGAACACTGAAGCTTTCTTT
TRBV19	TRBJ1-1	TRBD1	NA	CASSAQQGADTEAFF	TGTGCCAGTAGTGCCCAACAGGGGGCAGACACTGAAGCTTTCTTT
TRBV19	TRBJ1-4	NA	NA	CASTLRLQWLGGEKLFF	TGTGCCAGTACCCTCCGTCTCCAATGGCTCGGAGGGGAAAAACTGTTTTTT